This T cell receptor (beta chain) was captured by sequencing in a study of cytomegalovirus exposure and HLA in healthy donors. In the case of this clone: Its antigen is unknown.

The study ran its PCR with 60 Vbeta and 13 Jbeta primers. Repertoires were generated with immunoSEQ multiplex PCR, while TCRdb's copy carries only in-frame clones and drops some. The table has approximately 200,000 clones, almost 80% seen once. Study results and limitations: The majority of TCR sequences were rare, yet some public TCRs appeared in many donors. A few CMV-associated chains were confirmed in vitro to be specific for CMV antigens. HLA-A and HLA-B allele assignments for most subjects were reportedly predicted accurately using TCR beta sequences.

The CDR3 is made up of 16 amino acids. V trimming: 2 bases; J trimming: 4 bases; junction bases outside the gene matches: 8. Germline assignment: CDR1 MNHEY and CDR2 SVGAGI. The receptor was isolated from a man younger than 35 in good health and CMV-seronegative. The rearrangement uses TRBV6-5 and TRBJ1-2, with 9 bases aligning to TRBD1. The sequenced sample consisted of PBMCs. The CDR3 here is CASSYKSQGAGYGYTF. The CDR3 DNA follows: TGTGCCAGCAGTTACAAATCACAGGGGGCTGGCTATGGCTACACCTTC.